Presented here are 10 T cell receptor beta chains from one specimen sequenced in a study of blood T cell repertoires in COVID-19 (dated by TCRdb to 2020 to 2022). The library was obtained by the immunoSEQ multiplex PCR assay. Drawn from immuneACCESS, this table holds only the in-frame rearrangements with V and J called that TCRdb kept. Clones are partly lost; checked studies trace under half to an unresolved V gene and leave the rest unexplained. This sample has roughly 150,000 clones in its table, and about 87% of those were observed once. The ten largest clones add up to about 28% of the sample. Sequencing was done on a sample of peripheral blood. The receptors were gathered from a human donor in a cohort sampled during active COVID-19.

V usage is TRBV7-6 and J usage is TRBJ2-3; TRBD2 matches 11 bases. Per germline, CDR1 SGHVS and CDR2 FNYEAQ. V dropped 4 bases and J dropped 2; count of bases not matched to a gene: 5. CDR3 size: 16 residues. This CDR3 is CASSSLAGAFTDTQYF. DNA for the CDR3: TGTGCCAGCAGCTCACTAGCGGGGGCCTTCACAGATACGCAGTATTTT.

About this clone itself: Mismatch with germline at one junction end may stem from a read error. The chain recombines TRBV7-7 with TRBJ2-2; 9 nucleotides line up with TRBD2. In germline, CDR1 is SSHAT, CDR2 FNYEAQ (reference sequence). This CDR3 region has 16 residues. CDR3 in amino acids: CASSRRTSANTGELFF. CDR3 coding DNA: TGTGCTAGCAGCCGTCGGACTAGCGCGAACACCGGGGAGCTGTTTTTT. The variable domain in full, with the rest retrieved from reference TRBV7-7 and TRBJ2-2, is GAGVSQSPRYKVTKRGQDVTLRCDPISSHATLYWYQQALGQGPEFLTYFNYEAQPDKSGLPSDRFSAERPEGSISTLTIQRTEQRDSAMYRCASSRRTSANTGELFFGEGSRLTVL.

The V and J genes are TRBV4-1 and TRBJ1-3, with unresolved D. V was pared by 1 base and J by 4 bases, with 14 bases between. Germline CDR1 reads MGHRA; CDR2 reads YSYEKL. This CDR3 comprises 16 residues. The CDR3 DNA sequence: TGCGCCAGCAGCCAAGGAAGCCTCTCTGCCGGAAACACCATATATTTT. Translation: CASSQGSLSAGNTIYF.

The V call is TRBV2, the J call TRBJ1-3; maybe TRBD1 (6 bases). The germline gives CDR1 SNHLY, CDR2 FYNNEI. V shed 6 bases and J shed 0 bases, with 9 bases lying between them. This CDR3 has 14 amino acids. The CDR3 nucleotides read TGTGCCAGCAGAGACAGGTCCTCTGGAAACACCATATATTTT. Amino acid sequence: CASRDRSSGNTIYF.

The gene calls are TRBV7-2 and TRBJ2-2; 9 bases fit TRBD2. The CDR3 has 18 residues. From germline, CDR1 is SGHTA and CDR2 FQGNSA. Unmatched junction bases numbered 9, after V lost 0 bases and J lost 4 bases. The CDR3 coding sequence is TGTGCCAGCAGCTTAGCGAGGGCGGGGGGGCGGAGCACCGGGGAGCTGTTTTTT. Translation gives CASSLARAGGRSTGELFF. The full variable domain, with the rest looked up from reference TRBV7-2 and TRBJ2-2, is GAGVSQSPSNKVTEKGKDVELRCDPISGHTALYWYRQSLGQGLEFLIYFQGNSAPDKSGLPSDRFSAERTGGSVSTLTIQRTQQEDSAVYLCASSLARAGGRSTGELFFGEGSRLTVL.

V is TRBV6-5 and J is TRBJ2-3; D ambiguous. The CDR3 covers 13 residues. The germline gives CDR1 MNHEY, CDR2 SVGAGI. The V gene lost 7 bases and the J gene lost 2 bases, with 10 bases spanning the gap. The CDR3 DNA reads as TGTGCCAGCACTTCACCCTACACAGATACGCAGTATTTT. It encodes CASTSPYTDTQYF.

The gene calls are TRBV7-9 and TRBJ2-3; D not certain. Germline CDR1 is SEHNR and CDR2 is FQNEAQ (reference sequence). This CDR3 contains 15 residues. Trimming shortened V by 0 bases and J by 3 bases, and 10 bases separated the two germline ends. The CDR3 coding sequence is TGTGCCAGCAGCTTAGCCGGCGGTTGGACAGATACGCAGTATTTT. Translating it yields CASSLAGGWTDTQYF.

The chain couples TRBV3-1 (or the pseudogene TRBV3-2) to TRBJ2-7, with 7 bases matching TRBD2. The CDR3 spans 16 residues. Germline V lookup: CDR1 LGHDT, CDR2 YNNKEL (reference sequence). J lost 0 bases, V lost 1 base, and 6 bases had no gene match. As DNA, the CDR3 is TGTGCCAGCAGCCAAGCGGGGGGAAGGGCCTCCTACGAGCAGTACTTC. This sequence encodes CASSQAGGRASYEQYF.

The V gene is TRBV4-2, the J gene TRBJ2-6; 7 bases are a match to TRBD1. The CDR3 consists of 15 residues. Germline CDR1 LGHNA, CDR2 YNFKEQ. V dropped 6 bases and J dropped 0; count of bases not matched to a gene: 2. CDR3 bases: TGTGCCAGCAGAGACAGGGTCTCTGGGGCCAACGTCCTGACTTTC. Translation gives CASRDRVSGANVLTF.

The sample holds one count of this clone. The chain is built from TRBV7-8 and TRBJ2-5; possibly TRBD2 for D (5 bases). Deletions cut 1 base from V and 10 bases from J, with 13 bases between. The CDR3 contains 13 residues. Germline assignment: CDR1 SGHVS and CDR2 FQNEAQ. This chain's CDR3 is CASSLGNRRDQYF. The CDR3 region has the DNA TGTGCCAGCAGCTTAGGTAACCGCCGGGACCAGTACTTC.